The 27 T cell receptor beta chains below were found in one sample sequenced in a study of blood T cell repertoires in COVID-19. Profiled with immunoSEQ multiplex PCR; TCRdb holds only in-frame clones, not every one. The repertoire has about 130,000 clones, about 91% of them found once; the top ten carry under 13%. Sequencing was done on a sample of peripheral blood. The receptors originated from a man aged 50 to 59 with acute or convalescent COVID-19.

The chain couples TRBV6-5 to TRBJ2-7; 7 bases agree with TRBD1. From germline, CDR1 is MNHEY and CDR2 SVGAGI. The CDR3 length is 15 residues. Losses at the gene ends were 2 bases for V and 3 bases for J; bases not matched to a gene: 7. In DNA, the CDR3 is TGTGCCAGCAGTTACACTCATGGACAGGTCTACGAGCAGTACTTC. Amino acids: CASSYTHGQVYEQYF.

The J gene is TRBJ2-1, the V gene TRBV6-5; TRBD2 aligns across 10 bases. CDR1 and CDR2 (germline): MNHEY, SVGAGI. V dropped 6 bases and J dropped 8; count of bases not matched to a gene: 10. CDR3 length: 15 residues. The CDR3 DNA sequence: TGTGCCAGCAGAAGCCAGCGGGAGGGCCCTTATGAGCAGTTCTTC. Translated, it gives CASRSQREGPYEQFF.

CDR3: CASSSYRGQSDGYTF. CDR3 DNA: TGTGCCAGCAGCTCTTACAGGGGGCAATCGGATGGCTACACCTTC. The chain carries TRBV7-9 and TRBJ1-2; 9 positions agree with TRBD1. The CDR3 covers 15 residues. V was clipped by 4 bases and J by 6 bases; unmatched bases: 9. Germline values: CDR1 SEHNR, CDR2 FQNEAQ (reference sequence). The entire variable domain, with the rest obtained from reference TRBV7-9 and TRBJ1-2, is as follows: DTGVSQNPRHKITKRGQNVTFRCDPISEHNRLYWYRQTLGQGPEFLTYFQNEAQLEKSRLLSDRFSAERPKGSFSTLEIQRTEQGDSAMYLCASSSYRGQSDGYTFGSGTRLTVV.

The genes are TRBV5-1 and TRBJ2-1, with D hard to call. This CDR3 contains 14 residues. The ends were cut back, 5 bases at V and 2 bases at J, with 11 bases in the middle. CDR1 is SGHRS, CDR2 YFSETQ, per germline. Here the CDR3 reads CASRSYSTYNEQFF. The CDR3 DNA reads as TGCGCCAGCAGATCGTATAGTACCTACAATGAGCAGTTCTTC.

A remark on this clone: The junction departs from the called germline gene at one end, perhaps through a read error. The V gene is TRBV6-1, the J gene TRBJ1-2; D may be TRBD1 (6 bases). The CDR3 has 12 amino acids. Germline CDR1 MNHNS, CDR2 SASEGT. The CDR3 is CAASGGDYGYTF. As DNA, the CDR3 is TGTGCCGCCTCGGGGGGCGACTACGGCTACACCTTC.

The rearrangement uses TRBV7-2 and TRBJ1-1; D remains ambiguous. The V gene's germline CDR1 is SGHTA and CDR2 FQGNSA. The CDR3 totals 13 residues. V lost 5 bases and J lost 4, with 11 bases in between. The chain's CDR3 is CASSPRRGTEAFF. The CDR3 bases are TGTGCCAGCAGCCCACGCCGCGGCACTGAAGCTTTCTTT.

The chain uses TRBV11-2 and TRBJ1-2, with D hard to call. Looked up from germline, CDR1 is SGHAT and CDR2 is FQNNGV. Trimming shortened V by 1 base and J by 9 bases, and 18 bases separated the two germline ends. The CDR3 has 15 residues. DNA for the CDR3: TGTGCCAGCAGCTTAGGGCCGGGAGGACCCGTTAGCTACACCTTC. This encodes CASSLGPGGPVSYTF.

CDR3 in DNA: TGTGCCTGGAAGGACAGGAATAATTCACCCCTCCACTTT. Amino acid sequence: CAWKDRNNSPLHF. This chain uses TRBV30 with TRBJ1-6; the match to TRBD1 covers 7 bases. This CDR3 spans 13 amino acids. Per the germline V gene, CDR1 is GTSNPN and CDR2 is SVGIG (reference sequence). Trimming cost V 4 bases and J 5 bases; bases outside gene matches: 2.

This clone was seen a single time. The chain couples TRBV29-1 to TRBJ1-1; TRBD1 is a possible D gene (6 bases). The V end lost 4 bases, the J end lost 6 bases, and 12 bases lay between the germline ends. Germline V gene data show CDR1 as SQVTM and CDR2 as ANQGSEA. The CDR3 has 12 residues. Here the CDR3 reads CSVAQGAAEAFF. CDR3 DNA sequence: TGCAGCGTTGCACAGGGAGCTGCTGAAGCTTTCTTT.

The chain couples TRBV6-5 to TRBJ2-7; 8 bases agree with TRBD2. This CDR3 region has 12 residues. J was trimmed by 10 bases and V by 4 bases; bases with no gene match: 6. Germline CDR1 is MNHEY and CDR2 is SVGAGI. CDR3 protein: CASSSPGGHQYF. The CDR3 DNA sequence: TGTGCCAGCAGTTCCCCGGGAGGGCACCAGTACTTC.

This chain links TRBV5-4 with TRBJ2-1, with a possible D match to TRBD1 (6 bases). Trimming shortened V by 3 bases and J by 1 base, and 11 bases separated the two germline ends. The CDR3 runs to 15 residues. CDR1 is SGHNT and CDR2 is YYREEE in the germline V gene (reference sequence). In DNA form, the CDR3 reads TGTGCCAGCAGCTACAGGGATTTTTCCTACAATGAGCAGTTCTTC. Encoded protein: CASSYRDFSYNEQFF.

Concerning this clone itself: This specimen includes other DNA sequences encoding the same CDR3. V gene TRBV18 combines with J gene TRBJ1-5, with 9 nucleotides matching TRBD1. Germline CDR1 KGHSH, CDR2 LQKENI. The CDR3 sequence is 15 residues long. V shed 3 bases and J 1 base; nucleotides not matched to a gene: 1. CDR3: CASSPGQGSNQPQHF. The CDR3 bases are TGTGCCAGCTCACCGGGACAGGGAAGCAATCAGCCCCAGCATTTT. The variable domain in full, with the rest retrieved from reference TRBV18 and TRBJ1-5, is NAGVMQNPRHLVRRRGQEARLRCSPMKGHSHVYWYRQLPEEGLKFMVYLQKENIIDESGMPKERFSAEFPKEGPSILRIQQVVRGDSAAYFCASSPGQGSNQPQHFGDGTRLSIL.

The chain joins TRBV7-9 to TRBJ1-1; the match to TRBD1 covers 7 bases. With V trimmed by 5 bases and J by 8 bases, 5 bases remained unmatched. Germline-derived CDR1 and CDR2 are SEHNR and FQNEAQ (reference sequence). The CDR3 contains 12 residues. This chain's CDR3 is CASSLTGVEAFF. The CDR3 DNA follows: TGTGCCAGCAGCCTTACAGGGGTCGAAGCTTTCTTT.

This clone was counted a single time. At one end, the junction sequence differs from germline, possibly due to a read error. The CDR3 sequence: CASSSEGQGLF. CDR3 sequence (DNA): TGTGCCAGCAGTTCTGAGGGACAGGGTCTCTTC. This chain uses TRBV28 with TRBJ2-7, with 9 nucleotides matching TRBD1. Germline V lookup: CDR1 MDHEN, CDR2 SYDVKM. This CDR3 has 11 residues. Combining the CDR3 with reference TRBV28 and TRBJ2-7 gives the whole variable domain DVKVTQSSRYLVKRTGEKVFLECVQDMDHENMFWYRQDPGLGLRLIYFSYDVKMKEKGDIPEGYSVSREKKERFSLILESASTNQTSMYLCASSSEGQGLFGPGTRLTVT.

This chain connects TRBV5-1 to TRBJ2-1, with D perhaps TRBD1 (6 bases). Germline CDR1 and CDR2: SGHRS and YFSETQ. The CDR3 has 17 amino acids. Trimming pared 5 bases from V and 2 bases from J, leaving 20 bases between. CDR3 DNA sequence: TGCGCCAGCAGTTCCGGCCTAAGGGGGAGAGCCTACAATGAGCAGTTCTTC. As protein: CASSSGLRGRAYNEQFF.

The V and J genes are TRBV24-1 and TRBJ2-1; perhaps TRBD2 as D (6 bases). CDR1 KGHDR and CDR2 SFDVKD come from the germline V gene. This CDR3 comprises 19 residues. The V and J ends lost 3 bases and 2 bases respectively, with 22 bases between them. The CDR3 spells CATSDTKTRMAGPYNEQFF. The CDR3 DNA follows: TGTGCCACCAGTGATACTAAGACCCGGATGGCGGGACCCTACAATGAGCAGTTCTTC.

The chain combines TRBV7-6 with TRBJ1-6; 11 bases map to TRBD1. The CDR3 extends over 15 amino acids. V shed 3 bases, J shed 9 bases, and the junction held 4 bases outside the gene matches. Germline V gene sequence: CDR1 SGHVS, CDR2 FNYEAQ. This chain's CDR3 is CASSFGQGARSPLHF. The CDR3 coding sequence is TGTGCCAGCAGCTTCGGACAGGGGGCGCGTTCACCCCTCCACTTT.

This clone was found once. The rearrangement joins TRBV9 to TRBJ2-1, with 11 bases that match TRBD2. The length of the CDR3 is 15 residues. Germline V gives CDR1 SGDLS, CDR2 YYNGEE. Trimming cost V 4 bases and J 6 bases; bases outside gene matches: 6. CDR3 amino acids: CASSLGLAGRNEQFF. The CDR3 nucleotides are TGTGCCAGCAGCCTTGGACTAGCGGGCCGCAATGAGCAGTTCTTC. Full variable domain (remainder filled in from reference TRBV9 and TRBJ2-1): DSGVTQTPKHLITATGQRVTLRCSPRSGDLSVYWYQQSLDQGLQFLIQYYNGEERAKGNILERFSAQQFPDLHSELNLSSLELGDSALYFCASSLGLAGRNEQFFGPGTRLTVL.

The chain combines TRBV5-5 with TRBJ1-3; 10 nucleotides align to TRBD1. The CDR3 is 18 amino acids. V shed 0 bases and J 4 bases; nucleotides not matched to a gene: 10. Germline CDR1 and CDR2: SGHKS and YYEKEE (reference sequence). DNA of the CDR3: TGTGCCAGCAGCTTGGGGGGACAGGGGACAACGTACGGAAACACCATATATTTT. Amino acid sequence: CASSLGGQGTTYGNTIYF.

The rearrangement joins TRBV5-1 to TRBJ1-2; D call uncertain. The germline V gene has CDR1 SGHRS and CDR2 YFSETQ. This CDR3 has 13 amino acids. Trimming took 0 bases from V and 4 from J, leaving 7 bases between them. The CDR3 DNA reads as TGCGCCAGCAGCTTGGGGCCGCTCTATGGCTACACCTTC. Amino acids: CASSLGPLYGYTF.

The V gene is TRBV20-1, the J gene TRBJ2-1, with no clear D. CDR3 size: 11 residues. Germline lookup yields CDR1 DFQATT and CDR2 SNEGSKA (reference sequence). V dropped 3 bases and J dropped 7 bases, with 7 bases sitting between them. CDR3 in DNA: TGCAGTGCTAGTGGTAGAAATGAGCAGTTCTTC. Translated: CSASGRNEQFF.

The chain has TRBV29-1 and TRBJ2-1; 10 nucleotides match TRBD2. There are 12 residues in the CDR3. The germline CDR1 and CDR2 sequences are SQVTM and ANQGSEA. V trimming: 7 bases; J trimming: 7 bases; junction bases outside the gene matches: 4. CDR3: CSGTSGANEQFF. The CDR3 coding sequence is TGCAGCGGGACTAGCGGAGCGAATGAGCAGTTCTTC.

The J gene is TRBJ2-5, the V gene TRBV2; tentative D call: TRBD2 (6 bases). There are 13 residues in the CDR3. V lost 5 bases to trimming and J lost 5 bases, with 12 bases between them. Germline V lookup: CDR1 SNHLY, CDR2 FYNNEI. The CDR3 spells CASSRTAGETQYF. CDR3 coding DNA: TGTGCCAGCAGTCGGACCGCGGGGGAGACCCAGTACTTC.

V usage is TRBV5-1 and J usage is TRBJ1-6; D call uncertain. This CDR3 is built from 12 residues. Germline assignment: CDR1 SGHRS and CDR2 YFSETQ. V was clipped by 4 bases and J by 9 bases, with 8 bases between them. The DNA for the CDR3 is TGCGCCAGCAGCACGTACGGTTCACCCCTCCACTTT. Protein sequence: CASSTYGSPLHF.

At least ten counts were recorded for this clone. This rearrangement joins TRBV7-2 to TRBJ1-2; D is ambiguous. Germline CDR1 reads SGHTA; CDR2 reads FQGNSA. The CDR3 contains 11 residues. The V and J ends lost 2 bases and 9 bases respectively, with 7 bases between them. CDR3 sequence: CASSLSRSYTF. The CDR3 DNA sequence: TGTGCCAGCAGCTTATCTCGTAGCTACACCTTC.

This rearrangement joins TRBV7-2 to TRBJ2-1, with 7 nucleotides matching TRBD2. CDR1 is SGHTA, CDR2 FQGNSA, per germline. CDR3 length equals 12 residues. J was trimmed by 10 bases and V by 6 bases; bases with no gene match: 6. The CDR3 loop is CASRKTSDEQFF. CDR3 DNA: TGTGCCAGCAGAAAAACTAGCGACGAGCAGTTCTTC.

V is TRBV7-3 and J is TRBJ2-3, with D possibly TRBD1 on 6 matching bases. The CDR3 sequence is 16 residues long. The V gene lost 3 bases and the J gene lost 0 bases, with 13 bases spanning the gap. CDR1 is SGHTA, CDR2 FQGTGA, per germline. The CDR3 is CASSFNRVGSTDTQYF. The CDR3 DNA sequence: TGTGCCAGCAGCTTCAACAGGGTCGGTAGCACAGATACGCAGTATTTT.